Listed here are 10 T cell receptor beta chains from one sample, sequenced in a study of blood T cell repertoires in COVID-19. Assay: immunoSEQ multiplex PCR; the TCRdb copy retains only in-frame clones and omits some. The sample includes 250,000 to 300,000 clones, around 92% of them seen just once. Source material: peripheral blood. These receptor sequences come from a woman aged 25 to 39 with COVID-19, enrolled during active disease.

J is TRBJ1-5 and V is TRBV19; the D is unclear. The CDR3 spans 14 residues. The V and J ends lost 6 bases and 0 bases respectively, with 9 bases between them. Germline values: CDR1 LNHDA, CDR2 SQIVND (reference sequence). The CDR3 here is CASRSEYSNQPQHF. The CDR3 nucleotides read TGTGCCAGTAGGTCGGAGTATAGCAATCAGCCCCAGCATTTT.

The CDR3 nucleotides read TGTGCCCAACTGGGGCCCTACGAGCAGTACTTC. Encoded protein: CAQLGPYEQYF. This chain uses TRBV30 with TRBJ2-7; a possible D gene is TRBD1 (5 bases). The CDR3 contains 11 residues. V gave up 8 bases and J gave up 2 bases, with 10 bases separating them. Germline lookup yields CDR1 GTSNPN and CDR2 SVGIG (reference sequence). The variable domain in full, completed from reference TRBV30 and TRBJ2-7, reads SQTIHQWPATLVQPVGSPLSLECTVEGTSNPNLYWYRQAAGRGLQLLFYSVGIGQISSEVPQNLSASRPQDRQFILSSKKLLLSDSGFYLCAQLGPYEQYFGPGTRLTVT.

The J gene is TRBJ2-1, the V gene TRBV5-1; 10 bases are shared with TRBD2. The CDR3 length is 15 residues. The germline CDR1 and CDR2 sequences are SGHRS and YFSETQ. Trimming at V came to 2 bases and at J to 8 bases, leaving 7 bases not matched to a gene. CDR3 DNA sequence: TGCGCCAGCAGCTTAAGAGCGGGGGGGCCTTATGAGCAGTTCTTC. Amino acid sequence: CASSLRAGGPYEQFF.

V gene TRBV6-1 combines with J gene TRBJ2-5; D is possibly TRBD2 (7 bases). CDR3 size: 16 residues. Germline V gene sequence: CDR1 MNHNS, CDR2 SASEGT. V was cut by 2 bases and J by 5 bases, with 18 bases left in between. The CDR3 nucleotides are TGTGCCAGCAGTGAATCAGGGGAGGGACTTGGGGAGACCCAGTACTTC. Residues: CASSESGEGLGETQYF.

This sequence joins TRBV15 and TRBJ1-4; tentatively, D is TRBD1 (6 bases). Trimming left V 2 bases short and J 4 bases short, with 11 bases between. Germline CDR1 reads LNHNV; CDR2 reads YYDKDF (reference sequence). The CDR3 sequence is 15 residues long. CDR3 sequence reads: CATSRTRDINEKLFF. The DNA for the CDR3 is TGTGCCACCAGCAGAACCCGGGACATTAATGAAAAACTGTTTTTT.

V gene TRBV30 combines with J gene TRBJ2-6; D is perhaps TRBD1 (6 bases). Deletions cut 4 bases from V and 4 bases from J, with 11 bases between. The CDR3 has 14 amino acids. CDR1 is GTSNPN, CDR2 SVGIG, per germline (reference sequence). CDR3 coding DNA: TGTGCCTGGACTCAGGGGTACGGGGCCAACGTCCTGACTTTC. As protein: CAWTQGYGANVLTF.

The CDR3 is CATSLQGYYEQYF. The CDR3 DNA follows: TGTGCCACCTCTTTACAGGGATACTACGAGCAGTACTTC. The chain uses TRBV12-3 or TRBV12-4 and TRBJ2-7, with D perhaps TRBD1 (6 bases). The CDR3 length is 13 residues. Trimming removed 10 bases at V and 3 bases at J, with 16 bases between.

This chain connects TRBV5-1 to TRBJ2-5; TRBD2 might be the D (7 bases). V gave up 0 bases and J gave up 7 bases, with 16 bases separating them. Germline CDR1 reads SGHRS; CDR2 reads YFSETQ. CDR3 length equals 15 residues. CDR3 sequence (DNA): TGCGCCAGCAGCTTGGCCGTTGGGGGGGCAACGACCCAGTACTTC. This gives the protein CASSLAVGGATTQYF. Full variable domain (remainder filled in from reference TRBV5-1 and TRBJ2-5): KAGVTQTPRYLIKTRGQQVTLSCSPISGHRSVSWYQQTPGQGLQFLFEYFSETQRNKGNFPGRFSGRQFSNSRSEMNVSTLELGDSALYLCASSLAVGGATTQYFGPGTRLLVL.

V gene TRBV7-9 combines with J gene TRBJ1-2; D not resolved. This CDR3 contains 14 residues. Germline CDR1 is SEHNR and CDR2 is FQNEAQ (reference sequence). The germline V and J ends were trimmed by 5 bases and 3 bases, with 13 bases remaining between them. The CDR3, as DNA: TGTGCCAGCAGCCGCGACATGGATCACTATGGCTACACCTTC. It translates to CASSRDMDHYGYTF. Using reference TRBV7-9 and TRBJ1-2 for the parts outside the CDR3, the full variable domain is DTGVSQNPRHKITKRGQNVTFRCDPISEHNRLYWYRQTLGQGPEFLTYFQNEAQLEKSRLLSDRFSAERPKGSFSTLEIQRTEQGDSAMYLCASSRDMDHYGYTFGSGTRLTVV.

The CDR3 here is CASSQFSGYGYTF. CDR3 DNA sequence: TGTGCCAGCAGTCAGTTTAGCGGGTATGGCTACACCTTC. This chain joins TRBV27 and TRBJ1-2; D is undetermined. CDR3 length: 13 amino acids. Germline V gene sequence: CDR1 MNHEY, CDR2 SMNVEV (reference sequence). Trimming shortened V by 5 bases and J by 5 bases, and 12 bases separated the two germline ends.